This entry lists 14 T cell receptor beta chains sequenced from one sample in a study of blood T cells in healthy people across ages. The use of a sample-barcoded 5' primer and a J-beta primer mix characterized a second PCR of about 7 to 12 cycles. TCRdb reanalysed the 5' RACE reads using MiXCR and keeps one entry per CDR3 protein. The profile shows approximately 800,000 distinct CDR3 sequences, 50% to 65% of them singletons. Material for sequencing was blood. These receptors came from a man older than 75 in good health.

The V call is TRBV24-1, the J call TRBJ2-3, with D tentatively TRBD1 or TRBD2 (5 bases each). The CDR3 loop spans 16 amino acids. V lost 3 bases to trimming and J lost 5 bases, with 17 bases between them. The germline CDR1 and CDR2 sequences are KGHDR and SFDVKD. CDR3 coding DNA: TGTGCCACCAGTGATCGGTCGGGGCAGGGAAGAGATACGCAGTATTTT. Amino acid sequence: CATSDRSGQGRDTQYF.

This chain joins TRBV2 and TRBJ1-3; the D is unclear. The CDR3 length is 14 residues. V lost 8 bases to trimming and J lost 1 base, with 12 bases between them. Germline lookup yields CDR1 SNHLY and CDR2 FYNNEI. CDR3 sequence reads: CASSRRISGNTIYF. The CDR3 bases are TGTGCCAGCTCCCGGAGGATTTCTGGAAACACCATATATTTT.

The chain uses TRBV28 and TRBJ2-5; TRBD1 matches 10 bases. CDR1 and CDR2 (germline): MDHEN, SYDVKM. CDR3 length: 16 residues. Trimming removed 1 base from V and 14 bases from J; junction bases left unmatched: 16. The CDR3 region has the DNA TGTGCCAGCAGTTTATTGGGACAGGGGTATTCCTACGAGCACTACTTC. Translated: CASSLLGQGYSYEHYF.

Here the CDR3 reads CASSLVAGLVGEQYF. For the CDR3, the DNA is TGTGCCAGCAGCTTAGTGGCAGGGCTAGTCGGCGAGCAGTACTTC. The gene calls are TRBV7-2 and TRBJ2-4, with a possible D match to TRBD1 (5 bases). The better agreement between TRBJ2-7 and the DNA end casts doubt on the J call. Germline V lookup: CDR1 SGHTA, CDR2 FQGNSA. The CDR3 has 15 residues.

The V call is TRBV7-9, the J call TRBJ2-7, with D perhaps TRBD1 or TRBD2 (5 bases each). With 1 base removed from V and 5 bases from J, the gap between germline ends came to 15 bases. Germline V gene data show CDR1 as SEHNR and CDR2 as FQNEAQ (reference sequence). The CDR3 sequence is 15 residues long. The CDR3 spells CASSLDSGTAHEQYF. The CDR3 DNA sequence: TGTGCCAGCAGCTTAGATTCCGGGACGGCCCACGAGCAGTACTTC.

This clonotype occurred a few times. V is TRBV5-1 and J is TRBJ2-1; the match to TRBD1 covers 9 bases. CDR3 size: 15 residues. Germline V lookup: CDR1 SGHRS, CDR2 YFSETQ. After removal of 3 bases from V and 8 bases from J, the junction contained 9 bases not matched to a gene. The CDR3 nucleotides are TGCGCCAGCAGCTGGTTGACAGGGGGAGGCGATGAGCAGTTCTTC. Its protein is CASSWLTGGGDEQFF.

V is TRBV2 and J is TRBJ2-1; D gene unclear. V lost 1 base and J 9 bases, leaving 4 bases between the germline ends. CDR3 length: 11 residues. Germline V lookup: CDR1 SNHLY, CDR2 FYNNEI. This CDR3 reads CASSEVVEQFF. The CDR3 DNA reads as TGTGCCAGCAGTGAAGTAGTTGAGCAGTTCTTC.

This clonotype turned up a few times. The CDR3 sequence is CASSLRQGGDNEQFF. The CDR3 bases are TGTGCCAGCAGCTTAAGGCAGGGTGGGGACAATGAGCAGTTCTTC. V usage is TRBV7-2 and J usage is TRBJ2-1; a weak D match, TRBD1 (5 bases). CDR3 length: 15 amino acids. From germline, CDR1 is SGHTA and CDR2 FQGNSA. Deletions cut 2 bases from V and 5 bases from J, with 13 bases between.

This clonotype showed up just a few times. J is TRBJ2-2 and V is TRBV4-2, with D perhaps TRBD1 (6 bases). Per germline, CDR1 LGHNA and CDR2 YNFKEQ. Trimming cost V 1 base and J 7 bases, with 16 bases left between them. The CDR3 contains 16 residues. CDR3 sequence: CASSQVGQGLDGELFF. As DNA, the CDR3 is TGTGCCAGCAGCCAAGTGGGGCAGGGGCTGGACGGGGAGCTGTTTTTT.

Of note for this clonotype: Germline and junction disagree at one end, which may indicate a read error. The V and J genes are TRBV5-6 and TRBJ1-1; perhaps TRBD1 as D (5 bases). Germline CDR1 SGHDT, CDR2 YYEEEE. CDR3 length equals 13 residues. CDR3 amino acids: CVSSKGIGTEAFF. DNA of the CDR3: TGTGTCAGCAGTAAGGGGATTGGCACTGAAGCTTTCTTT.

The chain has TRBV7-7 and TRBJ2-2; D is uncertain. CDR1 SSHAT and CDR2 FNYEAQ come from the germline V gene (reference sequence). This CDR3 has 14 residues. The DNA of the CDR3 is TGTGCTCGCAGCTTAGGTGTGTGGGCCGGGGAGCTGTTTTTT. Amino acids: CARSLGVWAGELFF.

The genes are TRBV27 and TRBJ2-7, with D possibly matching TRBD1 (5 bases). The germline V and J ends were trimmed by 5 bases and 5 bases, with 13 bases remaining between them. The CDR3 contains 13 residues. Germline V CDR1 and CDR2: MNHEY, SMNVEV (reference sequence). The CDR3 loop reads CASSDRGVHEQYF. The CDR3 DNA reads as TGTGCCAGCAGTGACAGAGGTGTCCACGAGCAGTACTTC.

This chain connects TRBV20-1 to TRBJ1-3; D unclear. CDR3 length: 12 residues. Germline CDR1 is DFQATT and CDR2 is SNEGSKA (reference sequence). V shed 6 bases and J shed 4 bases, with 10 bases lying between them. The CDR3 spells CSAVGSGNTIYF. In nucleotides, the CDR3 is TGCAGTGCGGTGGGGTCCGGAAACACCATATATTTT.

J is TRBJ1-1 and V is TRBV20-1; D call uncertain. The V and J ends lost 5 bases and 4 bases respectively, with 14 bases between them. Germline CDR1 and CDR2: DFQATT and SNEGSKA (reference sequence). The CDR3 loop spans 13 amino acids. The CDR3 bases are TGCAGTGCTGACCGAGGCCTTGGCACTGAAGCTTTCTTT. This encodes CSADRGLGTEAFF.